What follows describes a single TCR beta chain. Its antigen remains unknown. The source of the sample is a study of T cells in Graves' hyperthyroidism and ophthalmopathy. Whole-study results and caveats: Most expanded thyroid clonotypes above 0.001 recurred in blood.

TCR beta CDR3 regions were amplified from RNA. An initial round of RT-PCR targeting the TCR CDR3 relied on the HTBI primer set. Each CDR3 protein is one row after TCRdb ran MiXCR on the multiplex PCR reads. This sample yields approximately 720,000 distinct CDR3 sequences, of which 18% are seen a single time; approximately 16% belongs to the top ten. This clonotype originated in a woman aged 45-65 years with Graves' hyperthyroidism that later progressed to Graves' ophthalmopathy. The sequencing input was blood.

DNA for the CDR3: TGCGCCAGCAGCTTGCAGGGGCTCTTATACAATGAGCAGTTCTTC. Translated, it gives CASSLQGLLYNEQFF. The rearrangement links TRBV5-1 to TRBJ2-1; D possibly corresponds to TRBD1 (6 bases). The V end was cut by 1 base, the J end by 4 bases, with 12 bases between. CDR3 length: 15 residues. Looked up from germline, CDR1 is SGHRS and CDR2 is YFSETQ. Variable domain in full (rest from reference TRBV5-1 and TRBJ2-1): KAGVTQTPRYLIKTRGQQVTLSCSPISGHRSVSWYQQTPGQGLQFLFEYFSETQRNKGNFPGRFSGRQFSNSRSEMNVSTLELGDSALYLCASSLQGLLYNEQFFGPGTRLTVL.